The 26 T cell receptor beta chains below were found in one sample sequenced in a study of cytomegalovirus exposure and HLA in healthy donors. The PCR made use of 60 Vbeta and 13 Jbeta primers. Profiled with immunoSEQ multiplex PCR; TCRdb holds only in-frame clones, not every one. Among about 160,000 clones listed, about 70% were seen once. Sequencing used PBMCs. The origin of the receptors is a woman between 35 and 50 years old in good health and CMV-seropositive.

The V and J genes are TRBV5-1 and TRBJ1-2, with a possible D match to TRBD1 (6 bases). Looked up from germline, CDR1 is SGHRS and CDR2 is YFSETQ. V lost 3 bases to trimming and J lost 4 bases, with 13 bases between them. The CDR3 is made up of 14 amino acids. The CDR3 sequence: CASSYQLDSYGYTF. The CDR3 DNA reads TGCGCCAGCAGCTACCAACTGGACAGCTATGGCTACACCTTC.

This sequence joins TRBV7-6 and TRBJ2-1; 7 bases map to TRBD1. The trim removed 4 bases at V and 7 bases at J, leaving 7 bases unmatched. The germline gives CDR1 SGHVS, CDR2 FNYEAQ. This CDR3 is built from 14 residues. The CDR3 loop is CASSSQGVGNEQFF. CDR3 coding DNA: TGTGCCAGCAGCTCGCAGGGGGTGGGGAATGAGCAGTTCTTC. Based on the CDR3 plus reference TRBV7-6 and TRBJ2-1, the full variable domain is GAGVSQSPRYKVTKRGQDVALRCDPISGHVSLYWYRQALGQGPEFLTYFNYEAQQDKSGLPNDRFSAERPEGSISTLTIQRTEQRDSAMYRCASSSQGVGNEQFFGPGTRLTVL.

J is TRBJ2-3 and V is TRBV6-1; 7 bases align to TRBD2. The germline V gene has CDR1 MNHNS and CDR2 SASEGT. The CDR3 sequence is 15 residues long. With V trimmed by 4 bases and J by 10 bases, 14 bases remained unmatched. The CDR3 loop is CASSVFPGAGEAQYF. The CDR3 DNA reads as TGTGCCAGCAGTGTGTTTCCTGGGGCGGGAGAAGCGCAGTATTTT.

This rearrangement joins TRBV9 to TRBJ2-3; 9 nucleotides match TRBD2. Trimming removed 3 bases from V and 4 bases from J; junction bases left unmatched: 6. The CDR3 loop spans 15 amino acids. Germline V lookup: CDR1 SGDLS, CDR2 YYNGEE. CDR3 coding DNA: TGTGCCAGCAGCGATAGCGGGGGTGGCGCAGATACGCAGTATTTT. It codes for CASSDSGGGADTQYF.

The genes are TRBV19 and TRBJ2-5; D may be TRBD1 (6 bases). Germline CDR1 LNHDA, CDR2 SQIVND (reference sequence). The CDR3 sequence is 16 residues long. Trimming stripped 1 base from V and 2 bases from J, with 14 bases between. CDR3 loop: CASSIATGRRQETQYF. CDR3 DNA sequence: TGTGCCAGTAGTATAGCGACAGGTAGGAGACAAGAGACCCAGTACTTC.

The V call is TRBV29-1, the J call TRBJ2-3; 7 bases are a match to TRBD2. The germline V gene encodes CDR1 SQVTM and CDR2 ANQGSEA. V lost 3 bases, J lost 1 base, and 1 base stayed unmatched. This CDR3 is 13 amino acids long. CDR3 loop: CSVEGGGTDTQYF. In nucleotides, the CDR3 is TGCAGCGTTGAGGGAGGGGGCACAGATACGCAGTATTTT.

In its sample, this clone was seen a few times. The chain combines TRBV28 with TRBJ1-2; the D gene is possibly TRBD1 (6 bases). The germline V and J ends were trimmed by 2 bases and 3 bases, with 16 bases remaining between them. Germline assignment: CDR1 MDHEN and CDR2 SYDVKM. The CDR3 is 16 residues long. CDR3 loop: CASSLGGRGAYYGYTF. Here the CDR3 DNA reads TGTGCCAGCAGTTTAGGGGGGAGGGGGGCCTACTATGGCTACACCTTC.

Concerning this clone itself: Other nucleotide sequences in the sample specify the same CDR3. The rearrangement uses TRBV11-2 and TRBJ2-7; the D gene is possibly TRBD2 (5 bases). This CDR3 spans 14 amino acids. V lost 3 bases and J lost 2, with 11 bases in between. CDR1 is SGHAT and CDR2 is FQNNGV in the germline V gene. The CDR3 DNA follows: TGTGCCAGCAGCTTGGCAGGAGGAACCTACGAGCAGTACTTC. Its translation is CASSLAGGTYEQYF. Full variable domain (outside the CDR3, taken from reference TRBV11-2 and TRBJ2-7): EAGVAQSPRYKIIEKRQSVAFWCNPISGHATLYWYQQILGQGPKLLIQFQNNGVVDDSQLPKDRFSAERLKGVDSTLKIQPAKLEDSAVYLCASSLAGGTYEQYFGPGTRLTVT.

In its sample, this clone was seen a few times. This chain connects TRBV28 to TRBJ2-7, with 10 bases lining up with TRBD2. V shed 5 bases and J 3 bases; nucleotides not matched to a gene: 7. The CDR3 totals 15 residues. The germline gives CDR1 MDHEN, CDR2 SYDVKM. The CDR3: CASSPTTSGIYEQYF. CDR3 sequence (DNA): TGTGCCAGCAGTCCTACCACTAGCGGGATCTACGAGCAGTACTTC.

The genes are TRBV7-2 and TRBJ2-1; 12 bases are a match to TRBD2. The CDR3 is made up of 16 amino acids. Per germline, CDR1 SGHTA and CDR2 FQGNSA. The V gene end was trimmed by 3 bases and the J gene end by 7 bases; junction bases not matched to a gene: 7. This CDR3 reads CASSFYPSGGANEQFF. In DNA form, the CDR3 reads TGTGCCAGCAGCTTCTATCCTAGCGGGGGGGCAAATGAGCAGTTCTTC.

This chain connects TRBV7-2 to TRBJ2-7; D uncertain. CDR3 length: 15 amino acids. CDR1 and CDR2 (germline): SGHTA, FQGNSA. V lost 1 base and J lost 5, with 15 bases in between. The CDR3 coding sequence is TGTGCCAGCAGCTTAGACTATTCCAACTTGGACGAGCAGTACTTC. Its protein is CASSLDYSNLDEQYF.

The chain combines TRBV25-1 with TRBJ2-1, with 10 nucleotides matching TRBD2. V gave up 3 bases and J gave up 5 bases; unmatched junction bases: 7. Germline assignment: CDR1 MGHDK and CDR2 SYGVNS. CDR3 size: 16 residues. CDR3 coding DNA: TGTGCCAGCAGTGACCTCCTAGCGGGGGTTAACAATGAGCAGTTCTTC. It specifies CASSDLLAGVNNEQFF.

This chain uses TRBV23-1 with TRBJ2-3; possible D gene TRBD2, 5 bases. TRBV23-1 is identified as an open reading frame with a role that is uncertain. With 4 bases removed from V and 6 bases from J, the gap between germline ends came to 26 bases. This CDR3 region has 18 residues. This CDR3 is CASSPRFRIQQKRDTQYF. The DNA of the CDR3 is TGCGCCAGCAGTCCCCGTTTCCGAATTCAACAGAAGCGGGATACGCAGTATTTT.

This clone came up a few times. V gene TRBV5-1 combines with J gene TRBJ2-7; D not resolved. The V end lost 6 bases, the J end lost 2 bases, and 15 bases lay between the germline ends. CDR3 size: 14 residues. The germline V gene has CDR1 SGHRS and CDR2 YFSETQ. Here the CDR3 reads CASTKTSGTYEQYF. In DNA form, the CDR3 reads TGCGCCAGCACCAAAACGTCAGGTACCTACGAGCAGTACTTC.

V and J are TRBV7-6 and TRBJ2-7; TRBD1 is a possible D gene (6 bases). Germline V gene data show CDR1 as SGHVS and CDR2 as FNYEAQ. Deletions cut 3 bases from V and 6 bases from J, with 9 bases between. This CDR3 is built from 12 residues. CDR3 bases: TGTGCCAGCAGCTTGGCAGGGGTCGAGCAGTACTTC. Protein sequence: CASSLAGVEQYF.

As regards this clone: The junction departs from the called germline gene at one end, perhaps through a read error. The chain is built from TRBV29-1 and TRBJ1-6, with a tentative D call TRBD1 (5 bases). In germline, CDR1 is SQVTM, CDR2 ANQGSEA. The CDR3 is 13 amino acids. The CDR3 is CSVARERNSPLNF. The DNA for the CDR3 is TGCAGCGTTGCCAGGGAAAGAAATTCACCCCTCAACTTT.

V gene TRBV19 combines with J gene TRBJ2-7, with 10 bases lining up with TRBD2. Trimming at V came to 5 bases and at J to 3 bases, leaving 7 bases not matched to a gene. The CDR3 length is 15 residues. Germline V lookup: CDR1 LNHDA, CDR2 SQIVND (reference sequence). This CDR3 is CASSSDASGSYEQYF. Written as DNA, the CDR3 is TGTGCCAGTAGTTCAGATGCTAGCGGGAGCTACGAGCAGTACTTC.

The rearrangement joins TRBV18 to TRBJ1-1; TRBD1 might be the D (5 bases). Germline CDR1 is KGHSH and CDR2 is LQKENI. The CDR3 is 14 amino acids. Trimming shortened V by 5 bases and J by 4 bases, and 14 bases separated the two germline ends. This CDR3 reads CASSSPTRVTEAFF. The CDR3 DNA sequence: TGTGCCAGCTCATCTCCAACCAGGGTCACTGAAGCTTTCTTT.

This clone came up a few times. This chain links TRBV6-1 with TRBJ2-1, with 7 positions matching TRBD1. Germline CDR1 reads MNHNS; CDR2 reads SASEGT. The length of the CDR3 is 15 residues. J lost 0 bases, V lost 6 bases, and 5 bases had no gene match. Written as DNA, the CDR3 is TGTGCCAGCAGCCAAGGGACAGTCTCCTACAATGAGCAGTTCTTC. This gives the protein CASSQGTVSYNEQFF.

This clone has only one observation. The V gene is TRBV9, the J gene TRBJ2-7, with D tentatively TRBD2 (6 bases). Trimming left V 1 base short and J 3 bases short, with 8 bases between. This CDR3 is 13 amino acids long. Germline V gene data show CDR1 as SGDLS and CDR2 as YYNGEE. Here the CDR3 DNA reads TGTGCCAGCAGCGTATACGGGGGCTACGAGCAGTACTTC. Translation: CASSVYGGYEQYF.

CDR3 nucleotides: TGCAGCGTGCTGACAGGGGGGAACACTGAAGCTTTCTTT. This codes for CSVLTGGNTEAFF. The gene calls are TRBV29-1 and TRBJ1-1, with 9 bases that match TRBD1. V shed 6 bases and J 1 base; nucleotides not matched to a gene: 3. The CDR3 is 13 amino acids. CDR1 is SQVTM, CDR2 ANQGSEA, per germline.

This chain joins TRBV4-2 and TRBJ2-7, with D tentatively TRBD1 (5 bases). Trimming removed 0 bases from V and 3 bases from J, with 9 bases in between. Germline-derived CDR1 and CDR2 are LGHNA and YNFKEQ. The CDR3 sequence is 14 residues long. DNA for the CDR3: TGTGCCAGCAGCCAAGAGACAGCCCGCTACGAGCAGTACTTC. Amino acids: CASSQETARYEQYF.

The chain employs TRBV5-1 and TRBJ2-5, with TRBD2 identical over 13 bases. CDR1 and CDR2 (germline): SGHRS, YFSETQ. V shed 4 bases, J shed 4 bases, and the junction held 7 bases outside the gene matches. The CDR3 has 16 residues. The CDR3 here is CASSKGLAGPGETQYF. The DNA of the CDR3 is TGCGCCAGCAGCAAGGGACTAGCGGGGCCAGGAGAGACCCAGTACTTC.

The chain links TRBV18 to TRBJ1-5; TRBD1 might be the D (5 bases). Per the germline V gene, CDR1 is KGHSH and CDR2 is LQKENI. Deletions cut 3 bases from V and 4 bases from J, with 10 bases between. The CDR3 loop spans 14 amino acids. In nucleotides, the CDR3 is TGTGCCAGCTCACCGGGACGGGGGAATCAGCCCCAGCATTTT. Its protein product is CASSPGRGNQPQHF.

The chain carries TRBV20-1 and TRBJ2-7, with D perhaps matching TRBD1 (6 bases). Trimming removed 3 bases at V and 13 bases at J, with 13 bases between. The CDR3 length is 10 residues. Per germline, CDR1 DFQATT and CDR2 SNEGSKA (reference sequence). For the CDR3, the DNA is TGCAGTGCTAGTGAGGACAGACAATACTTC. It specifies CSASEDRQYF.

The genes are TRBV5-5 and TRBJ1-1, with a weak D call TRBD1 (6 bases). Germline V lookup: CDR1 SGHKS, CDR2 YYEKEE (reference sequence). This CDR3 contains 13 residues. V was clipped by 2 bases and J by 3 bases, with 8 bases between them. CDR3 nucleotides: TGTGCCAGCAGCTTAGGACAGTACACTGAAGCTTTCTTT. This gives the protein CASSLGQYTEAFF.